Included here is one TCR beta chain sequence, with context. With 6 bases clipped from V and 4 bases from J, the junction kept 10 bases outside the gene matches. CDR1 and CDR2 (germline): SQVTM, ANQGSEA. The CDR3 covers 15 residues. The data stem from a study of blood T cell repertoires in COVID-19. Study information: The United States, Italy and Spain provided the acute and convalescent COVID-19 samples. Nucleic acid was either cDNA or gDNA, and it came from T cells, B-cell-depleted T cells, or PBMCs.

Authors' processing steps: Researchers report that nucleated cell counts were estimated from reference gene primer amplification. The method was immunoSEQ multiplex PCR; TCRdb's version includes in-frame clones alone and lacks a portion of them. The V and J calls and clone size are taken from that table; D and trimming were inferred from the DNA. Of around 82,000 clones listed, 75% to 85% are singletons. This receptor was identified in a man aged 45-65 years with COVID-19, enrolled during active disease. The sequencing input was peripheral blood. The rearrangement links TRBV29-1 to TRBJ2-2; 8 bases map to TRBD1. The CDR3, as DNA: TGCAGCGTCGGGACAGGACGGGCAGGCACCGGGGAGCTGTTTTTT. This sequence encodes CSVGTGRAGTGELFF.